This T cell receptor beta chain was recorded in a study of T cell changes during pregnancy in multiple sclerosis. V lost 5 bases and J lost 6, with 23 bases in between. Germline assignment: CDR1 ENHRY and CDR2 SYGVKD. CDR3 length equals 16 residues. Assay used: immunoSEQ multiplex PCR; TCRdb lists only in-frame clones, some missing. This table holds tens of thousands of clones, around 92% found once. This clone was picked up one time. This rearrangement joins TRBV10-3 to TRBJ2-7, with D possibly matching TRBD1 (6 bases). The material was peripheral blood, obtained in the first trimester of pregnancy. The clonotype comes from a female donor with multiple sclerosis, enrolled in a pregnancy study. The CDR3 sequence is CAISYTGQRPAFEQYF. CDR3 nucleotides: TGTGCCATCAGTTACACTGGACAGAGACCAGCATTCGAGCAGTACTTC.